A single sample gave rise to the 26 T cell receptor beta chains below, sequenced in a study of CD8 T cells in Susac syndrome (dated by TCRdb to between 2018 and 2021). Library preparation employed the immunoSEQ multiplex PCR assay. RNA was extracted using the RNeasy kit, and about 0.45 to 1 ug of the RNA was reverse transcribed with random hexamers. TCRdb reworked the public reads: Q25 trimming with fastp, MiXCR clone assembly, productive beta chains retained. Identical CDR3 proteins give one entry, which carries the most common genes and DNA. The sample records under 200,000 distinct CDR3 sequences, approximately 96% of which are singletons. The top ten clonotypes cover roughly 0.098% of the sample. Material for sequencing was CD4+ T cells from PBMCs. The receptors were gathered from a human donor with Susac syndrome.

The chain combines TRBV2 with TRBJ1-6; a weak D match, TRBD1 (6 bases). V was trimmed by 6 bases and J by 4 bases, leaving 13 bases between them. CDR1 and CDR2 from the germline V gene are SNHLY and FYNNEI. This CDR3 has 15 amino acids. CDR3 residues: CASSAGARYNSPLHF. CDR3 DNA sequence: TGTGCCAGCAGCGCAGGGGCCCGGTATAATTCACCCCTCCACTTT. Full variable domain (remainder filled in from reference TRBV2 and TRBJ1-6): EPEVTQTPSHQVTQMGQEVILRCVPISNHLYFYWYRQILGQKVEFLVSFYNNEISEKSEIFDDQFSVERPDGSNFTLKIRSTKLEDSAMYFCASSAGARYNSPLHFGNGTRLTVT.

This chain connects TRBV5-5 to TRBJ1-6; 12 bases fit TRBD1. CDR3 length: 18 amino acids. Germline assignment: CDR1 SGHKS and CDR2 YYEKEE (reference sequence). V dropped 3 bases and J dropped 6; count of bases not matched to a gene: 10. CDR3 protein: CASSSTPGQGASNSPLHF. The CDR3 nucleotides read TGTGCCAGCAGCTCGACGCCGGGACAGGGGGCCTCTAATTCACCCCTCCACTTT.

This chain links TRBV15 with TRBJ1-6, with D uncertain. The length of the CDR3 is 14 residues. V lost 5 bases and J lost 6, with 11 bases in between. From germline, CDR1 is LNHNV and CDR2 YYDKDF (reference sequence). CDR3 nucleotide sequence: TGTGCCACCAGCCGTCCGGATTTTAATTCACCCCTCCACTTT. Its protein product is CATSRPDFNSPLHF.

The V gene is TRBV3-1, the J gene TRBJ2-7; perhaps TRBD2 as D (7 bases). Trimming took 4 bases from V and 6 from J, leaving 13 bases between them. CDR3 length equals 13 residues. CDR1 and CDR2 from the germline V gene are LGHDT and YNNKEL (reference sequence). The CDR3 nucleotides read TGTGCCAGCAGCCCTTGGGGAGGGGGCGAGCAGTACTTC. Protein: CASSPWGGGEQYF.

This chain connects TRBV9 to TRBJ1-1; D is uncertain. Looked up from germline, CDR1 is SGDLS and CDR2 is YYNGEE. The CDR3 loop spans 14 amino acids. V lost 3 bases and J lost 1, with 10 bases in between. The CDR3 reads CASSAFDGNTEAFF. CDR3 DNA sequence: TGTGCCAGCAGCGCTTTTGACGGGAACACTGAAGCTTTCTTT.

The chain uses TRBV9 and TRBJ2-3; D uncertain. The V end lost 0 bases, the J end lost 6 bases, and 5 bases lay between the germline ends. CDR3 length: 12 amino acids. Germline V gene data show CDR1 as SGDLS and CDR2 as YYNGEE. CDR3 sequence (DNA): TGTGCCAGCAGCGTAGGTTCTGATACGCAGTATTTT. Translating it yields CASSVGSDTQYF. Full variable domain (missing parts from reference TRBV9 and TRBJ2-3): DSGVTQTPKHLITATGQRVTLRCSPRSGDLSVYWYQQSLDQGLQFLIQYYNGEERAKGNILERFSAQQFPDLHSELNLSSLELGDSALYFCASSVGSDTQYFGPGTRLTVL.

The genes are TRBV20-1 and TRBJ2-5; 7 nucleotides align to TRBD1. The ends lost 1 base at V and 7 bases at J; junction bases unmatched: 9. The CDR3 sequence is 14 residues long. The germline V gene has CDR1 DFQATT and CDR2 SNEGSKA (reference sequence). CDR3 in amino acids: CSARVQGPLWTQYF. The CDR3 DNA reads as TGCAGTGCTAGAGTACAGGGGCCGCTCTGGACCCAGTACTTC.

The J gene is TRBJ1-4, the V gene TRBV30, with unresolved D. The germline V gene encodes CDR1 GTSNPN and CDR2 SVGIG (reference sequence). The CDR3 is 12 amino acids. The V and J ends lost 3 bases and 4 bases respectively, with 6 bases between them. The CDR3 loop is CAWSRNNEKLFF. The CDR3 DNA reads TGTGCCTGGAGCAGGAATAATGAAAAACTGTTTTTT.

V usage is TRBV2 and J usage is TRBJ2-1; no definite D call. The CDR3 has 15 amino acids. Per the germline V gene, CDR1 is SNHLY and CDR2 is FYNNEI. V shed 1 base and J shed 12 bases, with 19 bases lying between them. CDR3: CASSEGSPPSSGQFF. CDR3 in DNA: TGTGCCAGCAGTGAAGGGTCCCCTCCGTCATCGGGGCAGTTCTTC.

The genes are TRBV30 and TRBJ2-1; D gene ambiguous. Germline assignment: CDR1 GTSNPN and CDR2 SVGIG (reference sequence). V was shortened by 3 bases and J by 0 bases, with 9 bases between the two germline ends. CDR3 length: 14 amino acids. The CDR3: CAWRDYRSYNEQFF. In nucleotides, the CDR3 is TGTGCCTGGAGGGATTATCGCTCCTACAATGAGCAGTTCTTC.

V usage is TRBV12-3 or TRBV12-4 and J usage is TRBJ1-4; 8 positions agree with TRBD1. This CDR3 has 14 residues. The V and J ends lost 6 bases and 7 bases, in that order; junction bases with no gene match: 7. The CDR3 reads CASRATGGTEKLFF. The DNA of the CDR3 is TGTGCCAGCAGAGCTACAGGGGGTACTGAAAAACTGTTTTTT.

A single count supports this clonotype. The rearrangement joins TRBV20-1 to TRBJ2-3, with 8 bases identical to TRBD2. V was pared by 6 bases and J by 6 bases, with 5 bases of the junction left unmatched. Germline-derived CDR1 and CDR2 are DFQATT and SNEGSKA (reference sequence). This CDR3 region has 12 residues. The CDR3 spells CSAPAGVDTQYF. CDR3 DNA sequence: TGCAGTGCACCAGCGGGGGTCGATACGCAGTATTTT.

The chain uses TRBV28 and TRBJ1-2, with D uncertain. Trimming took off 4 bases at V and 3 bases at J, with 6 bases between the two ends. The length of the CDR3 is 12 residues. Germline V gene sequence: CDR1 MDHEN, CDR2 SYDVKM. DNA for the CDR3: TGTGCCAGCAGTTGGACGGACTATGGCTACACCTTC. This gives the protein CASSWTDYGYTF.

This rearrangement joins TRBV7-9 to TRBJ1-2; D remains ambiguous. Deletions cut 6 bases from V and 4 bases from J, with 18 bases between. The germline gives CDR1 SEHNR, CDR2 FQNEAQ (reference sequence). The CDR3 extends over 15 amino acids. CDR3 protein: CASSHQTLGIYGYTF. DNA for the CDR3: TGTGCCAGCAGTCACCAAACACTGGGGATCTATGGCTACACCTTC.

DNA for the CDR3: TGCAGTGGTGTGCGGGGGGGCCTTGAAGATACGCAGTATTTT. Protein sequence: CSGVRGGLEDTQYF. The rearrangement uses TRBV20-1 and TRBJ2-3, with 9 bases aligning to TRBD2. The CDR3 runs to 14 residues. V gave up 7 bases and J gave up 5 bases; unmatched junction bases: 10. Per the germline V gene, CDR1 is DFQATT and CDR2 is SNEGSKA (reference sequence).

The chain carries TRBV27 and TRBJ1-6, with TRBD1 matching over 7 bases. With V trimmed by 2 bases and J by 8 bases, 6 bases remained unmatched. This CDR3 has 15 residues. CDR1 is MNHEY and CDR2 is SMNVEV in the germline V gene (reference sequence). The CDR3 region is CASSLLDRVDSPLHF. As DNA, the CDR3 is TGTGCCAGCAGTTTACTCGACAGGGTGGATTCACCCCTCCACTTT.

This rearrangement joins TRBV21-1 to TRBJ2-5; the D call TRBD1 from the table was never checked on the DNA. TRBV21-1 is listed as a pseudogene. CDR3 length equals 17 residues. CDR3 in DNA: TGTGCCAGCAGCAAAGAGGAGACAGGGAGGGTCGCAGAGACCCAGTACTTC. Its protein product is CASSKEETGRVAETQYF.

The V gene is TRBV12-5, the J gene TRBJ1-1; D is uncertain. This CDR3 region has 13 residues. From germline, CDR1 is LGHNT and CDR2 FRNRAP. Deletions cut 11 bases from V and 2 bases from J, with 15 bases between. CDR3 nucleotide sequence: TGTGCTGGACCTACCGGGGAAAACACTGAAGCTTTCTTT. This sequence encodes CAGPTGENTEAFF.

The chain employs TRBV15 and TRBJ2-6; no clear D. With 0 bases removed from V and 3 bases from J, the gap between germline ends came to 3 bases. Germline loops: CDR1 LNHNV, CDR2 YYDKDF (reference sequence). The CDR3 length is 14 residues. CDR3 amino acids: CATSREFGANVLTF. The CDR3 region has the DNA TGTGCCACCAGCAGAGAATTTGGGGCCAACGTCCTGACTTTC.

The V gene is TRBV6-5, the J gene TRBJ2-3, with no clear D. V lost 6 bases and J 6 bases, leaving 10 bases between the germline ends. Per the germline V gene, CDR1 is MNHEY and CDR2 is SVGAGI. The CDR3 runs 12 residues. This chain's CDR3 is CASSDLADTQYF. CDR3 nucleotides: TGTGCCAGCAGCGACCTGGCCGATACGCAGTATTTT.

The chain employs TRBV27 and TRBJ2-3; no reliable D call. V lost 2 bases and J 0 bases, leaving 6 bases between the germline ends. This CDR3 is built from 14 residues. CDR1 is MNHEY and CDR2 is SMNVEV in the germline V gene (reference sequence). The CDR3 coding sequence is TGTGCCAGCAGTTTAATACCTAGCACAGATACGCAGTATTTT. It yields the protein CASSLIPSTDTQYF.

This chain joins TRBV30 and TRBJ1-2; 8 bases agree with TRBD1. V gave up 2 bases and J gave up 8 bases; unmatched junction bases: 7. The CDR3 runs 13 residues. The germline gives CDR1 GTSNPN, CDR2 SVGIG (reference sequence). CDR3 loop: CAWSPGAGGGYTF. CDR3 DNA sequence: TGTGCCTGGAGTCCCGGGGCAGGGGGCGGCTACACCTTC.

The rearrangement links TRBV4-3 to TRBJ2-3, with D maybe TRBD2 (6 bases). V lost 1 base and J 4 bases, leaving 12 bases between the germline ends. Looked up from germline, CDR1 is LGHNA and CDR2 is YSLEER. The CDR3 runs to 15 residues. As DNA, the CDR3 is TGCGCCAGCAGCCAAGTCGGGGGTTCATCAGATACGCAGTATTTT. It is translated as CASSQVGGSSDTQYF.

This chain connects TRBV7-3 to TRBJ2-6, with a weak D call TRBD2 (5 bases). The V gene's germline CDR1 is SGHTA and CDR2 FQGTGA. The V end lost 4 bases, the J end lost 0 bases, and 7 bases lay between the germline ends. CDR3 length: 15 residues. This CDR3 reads CASSSGYSGANVLTF. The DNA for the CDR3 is TGTGCCAGCAGCTCGGGGTACTCTGGGGCCAACGTCCTGACTTTC.

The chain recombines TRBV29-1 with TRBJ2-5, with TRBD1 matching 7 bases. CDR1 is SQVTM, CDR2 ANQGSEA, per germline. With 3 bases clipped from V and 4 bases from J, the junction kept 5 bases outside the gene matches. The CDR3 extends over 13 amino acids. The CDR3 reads CSVEGPGGETQYF. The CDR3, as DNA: TGCAGCGTTGAGGGGCCAGGGGGAGAGACCCAGTACTTC.

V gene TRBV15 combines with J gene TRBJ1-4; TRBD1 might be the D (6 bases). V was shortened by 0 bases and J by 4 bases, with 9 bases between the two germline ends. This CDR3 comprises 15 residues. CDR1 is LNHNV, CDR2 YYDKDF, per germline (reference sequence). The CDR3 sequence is CATSRDRGGNEKLFF. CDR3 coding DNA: TGTGCCACCAGCAGAGACAGGGGAGGTAATGAAAAACTGTTTTTT.